The following is a TCR beta chain sequence with its context. This sample is drawn from a study of cytomegalovirus exposure and HLA in healthy donors. The CDR3 extends over 16 amino acids. The V gene's germline CDR1 is SGHDT and CDR2 YYEEEE. With V trimmed by 2 bases and J by 6 bases, 12 bases remained unmatched. Researchers ran the PCR with 60 Vbeta and 13 Jbeta primers. Here immunoSEQ multiplex PCR was the method, and the copy in TCRdb shows in-frame clones only, minus some. In total, the table holds 93,000 or so clones. The receptor was isolated from a man between 35 and 55 years old in good health and CMV-seronegative. The sequenced sample consisted of PBMCs. The rearrangement joins TRBV5-6 to TRBJ2-7, with 9 bases identical to TRBD2. Here the CDR3 reads CASSLAPGLAISEQYF. The CDR3 DNA follows: TGTGCCAGCAGCTTAGCGCCGGGACTAGCTATTTCCGAGCAGTACTTC.